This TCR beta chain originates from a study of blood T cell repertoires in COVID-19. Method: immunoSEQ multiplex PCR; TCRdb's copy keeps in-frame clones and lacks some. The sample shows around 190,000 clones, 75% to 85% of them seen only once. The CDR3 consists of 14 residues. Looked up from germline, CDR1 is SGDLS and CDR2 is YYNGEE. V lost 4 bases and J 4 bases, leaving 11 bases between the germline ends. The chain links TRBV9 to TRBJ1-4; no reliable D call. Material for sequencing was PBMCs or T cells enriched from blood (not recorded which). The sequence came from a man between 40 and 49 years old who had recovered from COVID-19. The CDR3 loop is CASSSWEGNEKLFF. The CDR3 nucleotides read TGTGCCAGCAGCTCCTGGGAGGGTAATGAAAAACTGTTTTTT.